This T cell receptor (beta chain) is drawn from a study of a mutant IDH1 vaccine in newly diagnosed glioma. The table came from immunoSEQ multiplex PCR; TCRdb's copy has only in-frame clones and leaves some out. The sample has about 110,000 clones; around 90% are singletons. Study-level points and caveats: Variations in leading peripheral T cell clonotypes appeared to have no connection with pseudoprogression.

The sample's time point: week 11, during vaccination. A 20-mer mutant IDH1 peptide at 300 ug was injected subcutaneously with topical imiquimod. On this clone itself: Its specificity is unknown.

The receptor was derived from a woman in her forties or fifties with glioma. Sequences were derived from PBMCs, sampled from a glioma patient whose treatment included an IDH1 peptide vaccine.

The CDR3 DNA sequence: TGTGCCAGCAGCGTAGGGGACTACACCTACGAGCAGTACTTC. Its translation: CASSVGDYTYEQYF. This chain connects TRBV9 to TRBJ2-7; 7 bases agree with TRBD2. The ends lost 0 bases at V and 2 bases at J; junction bases unmatched: 2. The CDR3 totals 14 residues. Germline lookup yields CDR1 SGDLS and CDR2 YYNGEE.